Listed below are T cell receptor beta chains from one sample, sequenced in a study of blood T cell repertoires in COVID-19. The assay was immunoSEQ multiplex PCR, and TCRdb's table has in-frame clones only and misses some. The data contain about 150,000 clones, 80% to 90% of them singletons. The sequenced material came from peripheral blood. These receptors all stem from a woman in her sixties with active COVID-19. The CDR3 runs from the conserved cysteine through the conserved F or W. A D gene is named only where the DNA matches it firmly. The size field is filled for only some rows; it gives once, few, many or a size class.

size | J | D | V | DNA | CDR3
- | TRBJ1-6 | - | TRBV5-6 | TGTGCCAGCAATACCGGGAGCTCCTATAATTCACCCCTCCACTTT | CASNTGSSYNSPLHF
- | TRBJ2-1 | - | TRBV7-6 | TGTGCCAGCACCGAAGCGGGCGGGCTGGGCGATGAGCAGTTCTTC | CASTEAGGLGDEQFF
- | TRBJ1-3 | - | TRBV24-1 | TGTGCCACCAGTGACCAGGGACTGATCTCTGGAAACACCATATATTTT | CATSDQGLISGNTIYF
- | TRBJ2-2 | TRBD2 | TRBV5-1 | TGCGCCAGCAGCTTGCGACTAGCGGGGGGGCCAGAGCTGTTTTTT | CASSLRLAGGPELFF
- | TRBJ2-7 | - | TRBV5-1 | TGCGCCAGCAGCTTGGGGGGGCCCCTCCACGAGCAGTACTTC | CASSLGGPLHEQYF
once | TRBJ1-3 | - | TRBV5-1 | TGCGCCAGCAGCCCGACTGCGTCGACTGGAAACACCATATATTTT | CASSPTASTGNTIYF
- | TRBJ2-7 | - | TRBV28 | TGTGCCAGCAGTGGACTCATCTACGAGCAGTACTTC | CASSGLIYEQYF
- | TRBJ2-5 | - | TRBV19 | TGTGCCAGTAGTATATCCGGCCAAGAGACCCAGTACTTC | CASSISGQETQYF
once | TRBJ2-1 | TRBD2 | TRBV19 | TGTGCCTGCAGACTAGCGGGAGCAGGGGAGCAGTTCTTC | CACRLAGAGEQFF
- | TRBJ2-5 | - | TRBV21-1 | TGTGCCAGTCGAGGCAGTCAAGAGACCCAGTACTTC | CASRGSQETQYF
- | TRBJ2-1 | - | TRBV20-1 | TGCAGTGCTAGCGGTCTTGAGCAGTTCTTC | CSASGLEQFF
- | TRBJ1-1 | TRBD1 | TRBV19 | TGTGCCAGTAACCCACAGGGGTCGAACACTGAAGCTTTCTTT | CASNPQGSNTEAFF
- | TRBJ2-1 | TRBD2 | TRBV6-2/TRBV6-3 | TGTGCCAGCAGTTACTCTCTAGCGGGACGGGCCAATGAGCAGTTCTTC | CASSYSLAGRANEQFF
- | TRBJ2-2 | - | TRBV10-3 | TGTGCCATCAGTGACTCAGGGAGGACCGGGGAGCTGTTTTTT | CAISDSGRTGELFF
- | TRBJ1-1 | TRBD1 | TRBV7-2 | TGTGCCAGCAGCTTAGCCAGGGGGCCCCGTATGAACACTGAAGCTTTCTTT | CASSLARGPRMNTEAFF
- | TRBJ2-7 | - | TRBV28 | TGTGCCAGCAGAAGCGTCATCGACGGAGGGTCCTACGAGCAGTACTTC | CASRSVIDGGSYEQYF
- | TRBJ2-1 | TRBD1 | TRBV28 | TGTGCCAGCAGTTCTTTCCCGGGACAGGGAGGCTTCTTC | CASSSFPGQGGFF
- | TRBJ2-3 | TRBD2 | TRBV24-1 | TGTGCCACCGGTGACGTCGCGGGAGCTGGTACGCAGTATTTT | CATGDVAGAGTQYF
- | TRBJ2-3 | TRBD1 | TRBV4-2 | TGTGCCAGCAGCGCTCAGGGTCGGACAGGGGGCACAGATACGCAGTATTTT | CASSAQGRTGGTDTQYF
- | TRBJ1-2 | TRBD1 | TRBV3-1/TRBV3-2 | TGTGCCAGCAGCCAAGAGGGGACAGGGGGCTTCCTCTATGGCTACACCTTC | CASSQEGTGGFLYGYTF
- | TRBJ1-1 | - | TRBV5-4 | TGTGCCAGCACGATCAGGAACGGTGCTGAAGCTTTCTTT | CASTIRNGAEAFF
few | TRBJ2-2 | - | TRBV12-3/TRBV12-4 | TGTGCCAGCAGCGAGCAGAACACCGGGGAGCTGTTTTTT | CASSEQNTGELFF
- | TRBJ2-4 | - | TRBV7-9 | TGTGCCAGCAGCCGATCAGAAAACATTCAGTACTTC | CASSRSENIQYF
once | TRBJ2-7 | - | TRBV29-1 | TGCAGCGTTGAAGCCGGCTCCTACGAGCAGTACTTC | CSVEAGSYEQYF